These 21 T cell receptor beta chains came from one sample sequenced in a study of T cell responses to AZD1222 COVID-19 vaccine. Generated by immunoSEQ multiplex PCR, the TCRdb table keeps only in-frame clones and is missing some. The data show roughly 130,000 clones, 75% to 95% seen once. Sequenced here: peripheral blood, sampled on day 0 of AZD1222 vaccination. Every receptor here comes from an adult in good health.

This clone has only one observation. V is TRBV4-3 and J is TRBJ1-4; no clear D gene. The CDR3 contains 15 residues. CDR1 is LGHNA and CDR2 is YSLEER in the germline V gene. Trimming removed 1 base from V and 7 bases from J, with 13 bases in between. The CDR3, as DNA: TGCGCCAGCAGCCAAGCTCTTGGGATACTTGAAAAACTGTTTTTT. The encoded protein is CASSQALGILEKLFF.

The chain couples TRBV7-8 to TRBJ1-5; 7 bases fit TRBD1. Germline V gene lookup returns CDR1 SGHVS and CDR2 FQNEAQ. With 5 bases clipped from V and 0 bases from J, the junction kept 4 bases outside the gene matches. The CDR3 consists of 15 residues. The CDR3 region has the DNA TGTGCCAGCAGCCGTGACAGGGCTAGCAATCAGCCCCAGCATTTT. It yields the protein CASSRDRASNQPQHF.

DNA of the CDR3: TGTGCCAGCTCTTGGGCAGGGAACCACGAGCAGTACTTC. It codes for CASSWAGNHEQYF. The chain joins TRBV27 to TRBJ2-7; tentative D call: TRBD1 (5 bases). The CDR3 spans 13 residues. The germline gives CDR1 MNHEY, CDR2 SMNVEV (reference sequence). The V end was cut by 8 bases, the J end by 5 bases, with 16 bases between.

The CDR3 here is CASSEPGDQPQHF. In DNA, the CDR3 is TGCGCCAGCAGTGAGCCAGGGGACCAGCCCCAGCATTTT. This chain uses TRBV10-2 with TRBJ1-5, with D possibly matching TRBD1 (6 bases). V lost 2 bases and J lost 7, with 9 bases in between. The length of the CDR3 is 13 residues. Germline V lookup: CDR1 WSHSY, CDR2 SAAADI.

CDR3 sequence (DNA): TGTGCCAGCAGCACCGGACAGGGTGACTTTGGCTACACCTTC. Translated, it gives CASSTGQGDFGYTF. V and J are TRBV9 and TRBJ1-2; 8 nucleotides match TRBD1. There are 14 residues in the CDR3. Germline trimming cut 4 bases from V and 7 bases from J; bases unmatched to any gene: 9. Germline CDR1 is SGDLS and CDR2 is YYNGEE.

J is TRBJ2-7 and V is TRBV19; TRBD1 matches at 8 bases. Per germline, CDR1 LNHDA and CDR2 SQIVND (reference sequence). V lost 5 bases to trimming and J lost 0 bases; unmatched junction nucleotides: 6. The CDR3 is made up of 15 amino acids. The CDR3 region is CASSAGQGSSYEQYF. CDR3 bases: TGTGCCAGTAGTGCCGGACAGGGAAGCTCCTACGAGCAGTACTTC. The full variable domain, with the rest looked up from reference TRBV19 and TRBJ2-7, is DGGITQSPKYLFRKEGQNVTLSCEQNLNHDAMYWYRQDPGQGLRLIYYSQIVNDFQKGDIAEGYSVSREKKESFPLTVTSAQKNPTAFYLCASSAGQGSSYEQYFGPGTRLTVT.

This chain links TRBV19 with TRBJ1-2; a possible D gene is TRBD1 (5 bases). The CDR3 is made up of 11 amino acids. With 6 bases removed from V and 3 bases from J, the gap between germline ends came to 5 bases. The V gene's germline CDR1 is LNHDA and CDR2 SQIVND (reference sequence). CDR3 bases: TGTGCCAGTAGGGGACACTATGGCTACACCTTC. It translates to CASRGHYGYTF.

V usage is TRBV24-1 and J usage is TRBJ2-1; D is perhaps TRBD1 or TRBD2 (5 bases each). V was cut by 3 bases and J by 9 bases, with 20 bases left in between. This CDR3 is built from 16 residues. Germline loops: CDR1 KGHDR, CDR2 SFDVKD. The CDR3 region has the DNA TGTGCCACCAGTGATCCCCGATTTCAAAGGGACGGTGAGCAGTTCTTC. It yields the protein CATSDPRFQRDGEQFF.

The chain is built from TRBV6-5 and TRBJ2-1, with 8 positions matching TRBD2. The CDR3 length is 16 residues. CDR1 and CDR2 (germline): MNHEY, SVGAGI. J gave up 4 bases and V 2 bases, and 7 bases lay outside the gene matches. DNA of the CDR3: TGTGCCAGCAGTTACACTTCTAGCGGGTATTACAATGAGCAGTTCTTC. This sequence encodes CASSYTSSGYYNEQFF.

The gene calls are TRBV5-1 and TRBJ1-2, with unresolved D. Germline V CDR1 and CDR2: SGHRS, YFSETQ. The CDR3 totals 14 residues. V lost 0 bases and J 4 bases, leaving 10 bases between the germline ends. This CDR3 is CASSLGQSSYGYTF. The CDR3 region has the DNA TGCGCCAGCAGCTTGGGGCAGAGCAGCTATGGCTACACCTTC.

The chain joins TRBV27 to TRBJ1-1; no clear D. V dropped 4 bases and J dropped 3 bases, with 9 bases sitting between them. Germline-derived CDR1 and CDR2 are MNHEY and SMNVEV (reference sequence). The CDR3 contains 13 residues. As DNA, the CDR3 is TGTGCCAGCAGTTGGGCAGGACACACTGAAGCTTTCTTT. Protein: CASSWAGHTEAFF.

V gene TRBV19 combines with J gene TRBJ2-7; no clear D gene. This CDR3 is 13 amino acids long. Germline V gene data show CDR1 as LNHDA and CDR2 as SQIVND (reference sequence). Trimming removed 3 bases from V and 1 base from J, with 7 bases in between. In DNA, the CDR3 is TGTGCCAGTAGTATCGATGTGTCCTACGAGCAGTACTTC. Translating gives CASSIDVSYEQYF.

This clone is a singleton in its sample. V is TRBV27 and J is TRBJ1-5; 9 bases fit TRBD1. V lost 5 bases to trimming and J lost 6 bases; unmatched junction nucleotides: 5. Germline CDR1 reads MNHEY; CDR2 reads SMNVEV (reference sequence). This CDR3 is built from 14 residues. CDR3 residues: CASSIDRGSQPQHF. The CDR3 coding sequence is TGTGCCAGCAGTATTGACAGGGGGAGTCAGCCCCAGCATTTT.

This chain connects TRBV2 to TRBJ1-5; a possible D gene is TRBD1 (6 bases). The V end was cut by 7 bases, the J end by 3 bases, with 10 bases between. The CDR3 is 13 amino acids. CDR1 is SNHLY, CDR2 FYNNEI, per germline. The CDR3 loop is CASTQGINQPQHF. DNA for the CDR3: TGTGCCAGCACACAGGGAATCAATCAGCCCCAGCATTTT.

The rearrangement uses TRBV21-1 and TRBJ2-1. TRBV21-1 is a listed pseudogene. The CDR3 extends over 17 amino acids. The CDR3 nucleotides are TGTGCCAGCAGCAGATCCGACAGACTAACTACCTACAATGAGCAGTTCTTC. Protein: CASSRSDRLTTYNEQFF.

This chain joins TRBV6-2 or TRBV6-3 and TRBJ2-7; 14 bases align to TRBD2. Germline CDR1 reads MNHEY; CDR2 reads SVGEGT. This CDR3 has 19 residues. The J segment lost 5 bases and the V segment lost 5 bases, leaving 17 bases of the junction unmatched. Written as DNA, the CDR3 is TGTGCCAGCAGTCCAGACGACGTTCTGGGACTAGCGGGAGTTCACGAGCAGTACTTC. This gives the protein CASSPDDVLGLAGVHEQYF.

The chain links TRBV6-5 to TRBJ1-1; D remains ambiguous. This CDR3 spans 13 amino acids. Germline assignment: CDR1 MNHEY and CDR2 SVGAGI. V was shortened by 7 bases and J by 3 bases, with 12 bases between the two germline ends. Here the CDR3 DNA reads TGTGCCAGCAAGGCAGCCTGGGACACTGAAGCTTTCTTT. Residues: CASKAAWDTEAFF.

The CDR3 reads CASSSILGTTYEQYF. For the CDR3, the DNA is TGTGCCAGCAGCTCCATCTTGGGGACCACCTACGAGCAGTACTTC. The V call is TRBV5-6, the J call TRBJ2-7; D is perhaps TRBD1 or TRBD2 (5 bases each). The CDR3 contains 15 residues. Germline V gene lookup returns CDR1 SGHDT and CDR2 YYEEEE. V was trimmed by 3 bases and J by 2 bases, leaving 15 bases between them. Together with reference TRBV5-6 and TRBJ2-7, the CDR3 gives the full variable domain: DAGVTQSPTHLIKTRGQQVTLRCSPKSGHDTVSWYQQALGQGPQFIFQYYEEEERQRGNFPDRFSGHQFPNYSSELNVNALLLGDSALYLCASSSILGTTYEQYFGPGTRLTVT.

This clone was seen only once. The CDR3 protein is CASSVGGGNPTDTQYF. CDR3 bases: TGTGCCAGCAGCGTAGGGGGCGGGAACCCCACAGATACGCAGTATTTT. J is TRBJ2-3 and V is TRBV9; D may be TRBD2 (6 bases). V was shortened by 0 bases and J by 2 bases, with 13 bases between the two germline ends. Looked up from germline, CDR1 is SGDLS and CDR2 is YYNGEE. This CDR3 spans 16 amino acids.

The rearrangement links TRBV30 to TRBJ2-7; D not resolved. The CDR3 spans 13 residues. CDR1 is GTSNPN and CDR2 is SVGIG in the germline V gene (reference sequence). Between the trimmed V and J ends, which lost 2 bases and 6 bases, there was a span of 14 bases. The chain's CDR3 is CAWSKMAGLEQYF. The CDR3 nucleotides read TGTGCCTGGAGTAAGATGGCTGGGCTCGAGCAGTACTTC.

The chain joins TRBV5-5 to TRBJ2-5; D is unclear. V was clipped by 3 bases and J by 2 bases, with 5 bases between them. The CDR3 is 12 residues long. Germline assignment: CDR1 SGHKS and CDR2 YYEKEE (reference sequence). In DNA form, the CDR3 reads TGTGCCAGCAGCTCGTATCAAGAGACCCAGTACTTC. This gives the protein CASSSYQETQYF.